These 17 T cell receptor beta chains share one sample of origin, sequenced in a study of shared clonotypes between healthy human individuals. Some clones are missing from TCRdb's copy, which holds only in-frame ones; the method was immunoSEQ multiplex PCR. The data contain more than 2 million clones, around 95% of them singletons. The sequenced sample consisted of naive CD4+ T cells sorted from blood. Indicated subset: CD45RA+ positively selected. These receptors were collected from a man between 18 and 29 years old in good health.

The chain is built from TRBV6-5 and TRBJ2-2; the D call may be TRBD1 or TRBD2 (6 bases each). Germline CDR1 MNHEY, CDR2 SVGAGI. The length of the CDR3 is 15 residues. V was cut by 5 bases and J by 6 bases, with 16 bases left in between. CDR3 protein: CASSRVGGLAGELFF. Written as DNA, the CDR3 is TGTGCCAGCAGTAGGGTAGGGGGGCTAGCCGGGGAGCTGTTTTTT.

The chain combines TRBV16 with TRBJ1-1; D gene unclear. Trimming removed 5 bases from V and 4 bases from J, with 20 bases in between. There are 16 residues in the CDR3. CDR1 and CDR2 (germline): KGHSY, FQNENV. The CDR3 sequence: CASSTQTPSAGTEAFF. The CDR3, as DNA: TGTGCCAGCAGCACTCAGACACCCTCAGCAGGCACTGAAGCTTTCTTT.

This chain joins TRBV7-9 and TRBJ1-1, with 10 positions matching TRBD1. CDR1 and CDR2 from the germline V gene are SEHNR and FQNEAQ (reference sequence). The CDR3 sequence is 14 residues long. Trimming at V came to 5 bases and at J to 3 bases, leaving 3 bases not matched to a gene. The CDR3: CASSRQGADTEAFF. DNA for the CDR3: TGTGCCAGCAGCAGACAGGGGGCCGACACTGAAGCTTTCTTT.

The CDR3 region is CASSWARGDTIYF. The CDR3 DNA is TGTGCCAGCAGTTGGGCCAGAGGAGACACCATATATTTT. This chain uses TRBV6-5 with TRBJ1-3; D is unclear. V was trimmed by 4 bases and J by 8 bases, leaving 12 bases between them. The V gene's germline CDR1 is MNHEY and CDR2 SVGAGI. CDR3 size: 13 residues.

The J gene is TRBJ2-4, the V gene TRBV7-2, with 14 bases aligning to TRBD2. The V and J ends lost 5 bases and 0 bases, in that order; junction bases with no gene match: 9. This CDR3 is 19 amino acids long. CDR1 and CDR2 from the germline V gene are SGHTA and FQGNSA. The CDR3 reads CASSIGTSGRDVAKNIQYF. CDR3 DNA sequence: TGTGCCAGCAGCATAGGGACTAGCGGGAGAGACGTAGCCAAAAACATTCAGTACTTC.

The chain joins TRBV7-5 to TRBJ2-7. TRBV7-5 is an annotated pseudogene. This CDR3 region has 14 residues. Written as DNA, the CDR3 is TGTGCCAGAAGGGTTGGGGGATCTGCCTACGAGCAGTACTTC. Residues: CARRVGGSAYEQYF.

The gene calls are TRBV5-1 and TRBJ2-6; D unresolved. The CDR3 runs 15 residues. Germline loops: CDR1 SGHRS, CDR2 YFSETQ. The V gene lost 4 bases and the J gene lost 0 bases, with 8 bases spanning the gap. The DNA of the CDR3 is TGCGCCAGCAGCGTTCCCAGCTCTGGGGCCAACGTCCTGACTTTC. This codes for CASSVPSSGANVLTF. The full variable domain, in which reference TRBV5-1 and TRBJ2-6 provide the parts outside the CDR3, is KAGVTQTPRYLIKTRGQQVTLSCSPISGHRSVSWYQQTPGQGLQFLFEYFSETQRNKGNFPGRFSGRQFSNSRSEMNVSTLELGDSALYLCASSVPSSGANVLTFGAGSRLTVL.

This sequence joins TRBV7-9 and TRBJ2-3, with D uncertain. This CDR3 contains 15 residues. From germline, CDR1 is SEHNR and CDR2 FQNEAQ (reference sequence). Trimming cost V 1 base and J 2 bases, with 10 bases left between them. The CDR3 region has the DNA TGTGCCAGCAGCTTAGAATCTAGGAACACAGATACGCAGTATTTT. Protein sequence: CASSLESRNTDTQYF.

The sample holds one count of this clone. The CDR3 loop reads CAVRDGNQPQHF. The DNA of the CDR3 is TGTGCCGTCCGGGACGGCAATCAGCCCCAGCATTTT. The V gene is TRBV19, the J gene TRBJ1-5, with TRBD1 as a possible D gene (5 bases). CDR1 and CDR2 from the germline V gene are LNHDA and SQIVND (reference sequence). CDR3 length: 12 amino acids. V lost 11 bases, J lost 2 bases, and 10 bases lay in between.

The chain couples TRBV30 to TRBJ2-7, with 8 bases identical to TRBD2. Germline V CDR1 and CDR2: GTSNPN, SVGIG (reference sequence). Trimming removed 1 base from V and 2 bases from J; junction bases left unmatched: 7. The CDR3 contains 15 residues. The CDR3 DNA reads TGTGCCTGGAGTGGAAGAGCGGGACTAGCCTACGAGCAGTACTTC. It codes for CAWSGRAGLAYEQYF.

This clone was detected once. This chain joins TRBV10-2 and TRBJ2-1; 8 positions match TRBD1. V was clipped by 7 bases and J by 4 bases; unmatched bases: 9. The CDR3 has 15 residues. Germline CDR1 WSHSY, CDR2 SAAADI. The CDR3, as DNA: TGCGCCAGCAATTCCATCGGGACAGGATACAATGAGCAGTTCTTC. Its protein is CASNSIGTGYNEQFF.

As for this clone: The sample holds other DNA sequences that translate to the same CDR3. The chain combines TRBV6-5 with TRBJ1-5; the D gene is possibly TRBD1 (6 bases). The CDR3 has 13 residues. Trimming cost V 6 bases and J 5 bases, with 11 bases left between them. Per germline, CDR1 MNHEY and CDR2 SVGAGI. CDR3 amino acids: CASRRGGDQPQHF. CDR3 bases: TGTGCCAGCAGAAGGGGGGGGGATCAGCCCCAGCATTTT.

The CDR3 here is CAWDTSGQETQYF. CDR3 DNA: TGTGCCTGGGATACTAGCGGCCAAGAGACCCAGTACTTC. This chain links TRBV30 with TRBJ2-5, with 8 bases aligning to TRBD2. V was pared by 5 bases and J by 1 base, with 3 bases of the junction left unmatched. Germline CDR1 is GTSNPN and CDR2 is SVGIG (reference sequence). This CDR3 spans 13 amino acids. Variable domain in full (rest from reference TRBV30 and TRBJ2-5): SQTIHQWPATLVQPVGSPLSLECTVEGTSNPNLYWYRQAAGRGLQLLFYSVGIGQISSEVPQNLSASRPQDRQFILSSKKLLLSDSGFYLCAWDTSGQETQYFGPGTRLLVL.

This clone is a singleton in its sample. This sequence joins TRBV11-2 and TRBJ2-7, with 10 positions matching TRBD2. The CDR3 sequence is 20 residues long. In germline, CDR1 is SGHAT, CDR2 FQNNGV. J was trimmed by 4 bases and V by 0 bases; bases with no gene match: 18. The CDR3 region is CASSLESLFGASGRVYEQYF. The CDR3 nucleotides read TGTGCCAGCAGCTTAGAGAGCCTCTTTGGGGCTAGCGGGAGAGTGTACGAGCAGTACTTC.

The chain has TRBV7-9 and TRBJ2-4; D perhaps matches TRBD1 (5 bases). The V and J ends lost 0 bases and 1 base respectively, with 7 bases between them. This CDR3 comprises 15 residues. The germline gives CDR1 SEHNR, CDR2 FQNEAQ (reference sequence). DNA of the CDR3: TGTGCCAGCAGCTTAGCGAAGGGGGCCAAAAACATTCAGTACTTC. Residues: CASSLAKGAKNIQYF.

This sequence joins TRBV11-3 and TRBJ1-1, with D perhaps TRBD1 (5 bases). Per the germline V gene, CDR1 is SGHNT and CDR2 is YENEEA. V lost 2 bases and J lost 2, with 18 bases in between. The CDR3 extends over 17 amino acids. CDR3 in DNA: TGTGCCAGCAGCTTAAAAGAGGGGCCCCTTGAAAACACTGAAGCTTTCTTT. Translated: CASSLKEGPLENTEAFF.

The chain is built from TRBV4-3 and TRBJ2-7; unclear D gene. Germline V gives CDR1 LGHNA, CDR2 YSLEER. CDR3 size: 16 residues. V was trimmed by 0 bases and J by 0 bases, leaving 12 bases between them. The CDR3 DNA follows: TGCGCCAGCAGCCAAGATGGCTCAGCTAGCTCCTACGAGCAGTACTTC. Encoded protein: CASSQDGSASSYEQYF.